These T cell receptor beta chains were read from a single sample in a study of response to subunit inactivated influenza vaccine. TCRdb called the RT-PCR reads again in MiXCR, with one record for every CDR3 protein. Of 650,000 or so distinct CDR3 sequences listed, 12% to 15% were seen once; the top ten hold roughly 7.6%. The sequences come from PBMCs from blood, collected 14 to 15 days before vaccination. Receptors were obtained from a man aged 45-60 years who received an inactivated influenza vaccine. Each CDR3 is given with its conserved first and last residue. The D gene is left open where the match is weak. The listing skips clone size in some rows; elsewhere it reads once, few, many or a size class.

j_call: TRBJ2-7; clone_size: few; d_call: .; v_call: TRBV19; cdr3_nt: TGTGCCAGTAGTGACCGGGACGGTACAACCTACGAGCAGTACTTC; cdr3_aa: CASSDRDGTTYEQYF
j_call: TRBJ1-6; clone_size: .; d_call: .; v_call: TRBV19; cdr3_nt: TGTGCCAGTACCGACAGGTTGGGATCACCCCTCCACTTT; cdr3_aa: CASTDRLGSPLHF
j_call: TRBJ1-1; clone_size: few; d_call: .; v_call: TRBV5-1; cdr3_nt: TGCGCCAGCAGCTCCACTGTGGGTGGGGGGGAAGCTTTCTTT; cdr3_aa: CASSSTVGGGEAFF
j_call: TRBJ1-1; clone_size: .; d_call: .; v_call: TRBV10-3; cdr3_nt: TGTGCCATCAGTGAGGTACCCACCGGGGGGAACACTGAAGCTTTCTTT; cdr3_aa: CAISEVPTGGNTEAFF
j_call: TRBJ2-1; clone_size: few; d_call: TRBD2; v_call: TRBV2; cdr3_nt: TGTGCCAGCACGAGGACTAGCAGTATTAATGAGCAGTTCTTC; cdr3_aa: CASTRTSSINEQFF
j_call: TRBJ2-5; clone_size: .; d_call: TRBD2; v_call: TRBV6-2/TRBV6-3; cdr3_nt: TGTGCCAGCAGTCCTAATTCCTTTACTAGCGGGTTCCAAGAGACCCAGTACTTC; cdr3_aa: CASSPNSFTSGFQETQYF
j_call: TRBJ2-3; clone_size: .; d_call: .; v_call: TRBV6-2/TRBV6-3; cdr3_nt: TGTGCCAGCAGTCCGGGACCTCGTTCGGATACGCAGTATTTT; cdr3_aa: CASSPGPRSDTQYF
j_call: TRBJ2-2; clone_size: few; d_call: .; v_call: TRBV3-1; cdr3_nt: TGTGCCAGCAGCCAAGTCTTAGACTTTTCCCCGCGGGAGCTGTTTTTT; cdr3_aa: CASSQVLDFSPRELFF
j_call: TRBJ2-1; clone_size: few; d_call: TRBD2; v_call: TRBV11-2; cdr3_nt: TGTGCCAGCAGCTACAGACTAGCGGGGGGAAGTTACAATGAGCAGTTCTTC; cdr3_aa: CASSYRLAGGSYNEQFF
j_call: TRBJ2-2; clone_size: many; d_call: .; v_call: TRBV4-1; cdr3_nt: TGCGCCAGCAGCCAAGTCTCTCGTGGGGGGGGCAATCAACGTACCGGGGAGCTGTTTTTT; cdr3_aa: CASSQVSRGGGNQRTGELFF
j_call: TRBJ1-3; clone_size: few; d_call: .; v_call: TRBV7-9; cdr3_nt: TGTGCCAGCAGCTCTTCCGGGACTCAGGGAAACACCATATATTTT; cdr3_aa: CASSSSGTQGNTIYF
j_call: TRBJ1-2; clone_size: .; d_call: .; v_call: TRBV29-1; cdr3_nt: TGCAGCGTTGTCCGGATCACAGTAGGCTATGGCTACACCTTC; cdr3_aa: CSVVRITVGYGYTF
j_call: TRBJ2-7; clone_size: .; d_call: .; v_call: TRBV4-3; cdr3_nt: TGCGCCAGCAGCCAAGGTTATGTCTCCTACGAGCAGTACTTC; cdr3_aa: CASSQGYVSYEQYF
j_call: TRBJ2-4; clone_size: few; d_call: .; v_call: TRBV20-1; cdr3_nt: TGCAGTGCTAAACCCGCCGGGGTAGCCAAAAACATTCAGTACTTC; cdr3_aa: CSAKPAGVAKNIQYF
j_call: TRBJ1-5; clone_size: few; d_call: .; v_call: TRBV12-3/TRBV12-4; cdr3_nt: TGTGCCAGCAGGGAGGGACAACGCAATCAGCCCCAGCATTTT; cdr3_aa: CASREGQRNQPQHF
j_call: TRBJ2-7; clone_size: many; d_call: .; v_call: TRBV7-2; cdr3_nt: TGTGCCAGCAGCGCCTTAGCGGTAGCAGGCGAGCAGTACTTC; cdr3_aa: CASSALAVAGEQYF
j_call: TRBJ2-3; clone_size: .; d_call: TRBD2; v_call: TRBV7-2; cdr3_nt: TGTGCCAGCAGCTTAATCGGCGGGAGCGACGCCACAGATACGCAGTATTTT; cdr3_aa: CASSLIGGSDATDTQYF
j_call: TRBJ2-6; clone_size: few; d_call: TRBD1; v_call: TRBV15; cdr3_nt: TGTGCCACCAGCAGAGTGGGACAGGGGTCTGGGGCCAACGTCCTGACTTTC; cdr3_aa: CATSRVGQGSGANVLTF
j_call: TRBJ2-1; clone_size: many; d_call: .; v_call: TRBV4-1; cdr3_nt: TGCGCCAGCAGCCAAGACCGGGTAAGCTCCTACAATGAGCAGTTCTTC; cdr3_aa: CASSQDRVSSYNEQFF
j_call: TRBJ2-7; clone_size: few; d_call: TRBD2; v_call: TRBV7-9; cdr3_nt: TGTGCCAGCAGCCTCCCACTAGCGGGAGGACCTTACGAGCAGTACTTC; cdr3_aa: CASSLPLAGGPYEQYF
j_call: TRBJ2-5; clone_size: many; d_call: TRBD2; v_call: TRBV9; cdr3_nt: TGTGCCAGCGACCCAGGACTAGCGGGTATACAAGAGACCCAGTACTTC; cdr3_aa: CASDPGLAGIQETQYF
j_call: TRBJ2-1; clone_size: .; d_call: .; v_call: TRBV27; cdr3_nt: TGTGCCAGCAGTTTATCAGCGGGCTCCTACAATGAGCAGTTCTTC; cdr3_aa: CASSLSAGSYNEQFF
j_call: TRBJ1-4; clone_size: .; d_call: .; v_call: TRBV7-2; cdr3_nt: TGTGCCACCGGCCTTTCAGGGGTTAATGAAAAACTGTTTTTT; cdr3_aa: CATGLSGVNEKLFF
j_call: TRBJ1-6; clone_size: few; d_call: .; v_call: TRBV6-1; cdr3_nt: TGTGCCAGCAAGACAGACCATAATTCACCCCTCCACTTT; cdr3_aa: CASKTDHNSPLHF
j_call: TRBJ2-1; clone_size: many; d_call: TRBD2; v_call: TRBV7-9; cdr3_nt: TGTGCCAGCAGCTTAGGCAGCGGGGGGGCCGGTGAGCAGTTCTTC; cdr3_aa: CASSLGSGGAGEQFF
j_call: TRBJ2-1; clone_size: .; d_call: TRBD2; v_call: TRBV4-3; cdr3_nt: TGCGCCAGCAGCCAAAACCCGGGACTAGCGCACAATGAGCAGTTCTTC; cdr3_aa: CASSQNPGLAHNEQFF
j_call: TRBJ1-2; clone_size: .; d_call: .; v_call: TRBV4-1; cdr3_nt: TGCGCCAGCAGCCAAGATCGCGGCTACGCCTCTGGGGGCTACACCTTC; cdr3_aa: CASSQDRGYASGGYTF
j_call: TRBJ2-7; clone_size: .; d_call: .; v_call: TRBV12-3/TRBV12-4; cdr3_nt: TGTGCCAGCACCCCGGACAGTTCCTACGAGCAGTACTTC; cdr3_aa: CASTPDSSYEQYF
j_call: TRBJ2-2; clone_size: .; d_call: .; v_call: TRBV7-6; cdr3_nt: TGTGCCAGCAGTTTGCCGGGCCACAACACCGGGGAGCTGTTTTTT; cdr3_aa: CASSLPGHNTGELFF
j_call: TRBJ2-2; clone_size: .; d_call: .; v_call: TRBV2; cdr3_nt: TGTGCCAGCAGTGATCTAGCGTCCGGGGAGCTGTTTTTT; cdr3_aa: CASSDLASGELFF
j_call: TRBJ2-5; clone_size: .; d_call: .; v_call: TRBV6-2/TRBV6-3; cdr3_nt: TGTGCCAGCAGTTATCAGCGGACACAAGAGACCCAGTACTTC; cdr3_aa: CASSYQRTQETQYF
j_call: TRBJ2-4; clone_size: .; d_call: TRBD2; v_call: TRBV6-5; cdr3_nt: TGTGCCAGCAGTTACCCGGGACTAGAGAGGGTCAAAAACATTCAGTACTTC; cdr3_aa: CASSYPGLERVKNIQYF
j_call: TRBJ2-1; clone_size: .; d_call: TRBD2; v_call: TRBV20-1; cdr3_nt: TGCAGTGCTAGGCGGGGGGACCACTCCTACAATGAGCAGTTCTTC; cdr3_aa: CSARRGDHSYNEQFF
j_call: TRBJ2-3; clone_size: .; d_call: .; v_call: TRBV6-5; cdr3_nt: TGTGCCAGCAGTTACGAACTTCGGGATACGCAGTATTTT; cdr3_aa: CASSYELRDTQYF
j_call: TRBJ2-4; clone_size: few; d_call: TRBD2; v_call: TRBV5-1; cdr3_nt: TGCGCCAGCAGCCCGTCCGGGACTAGCGGGAGGGCAAGGAACATTCAGTACTTC; cdr3_aa: CASSPSGTSGRARNIQYF
j_call: TRBJ2-1; clone_size: .; d_call: TRBD2; v_call: TRBV12-5; cdr3_nt: TGTGCTAGTGGGCTAGCGGGAGGTTCTGAGCAGTTCTTC; cdr3_aa: CASGLAGGSEQFF
j_call: TRBJ1-2; clone_size: .; d_call: TRBD1; v_call: TRBV29-1; cdr3_nt: TGCAGCGTTGATAATGGCGGGACAGACTATGGCTACACCTTC; cdr3_aa: CSVDNGGTDYGYTF
j_call: TRBJ2-5; clone_size: few; d_call: .; v_call: TRBV24-1; cdr3_nt: TGTGCCACCAGTGATCCTCGGAGGACTGAGACCCAGTACTTC; cdr3_aa: CATSDPRRTETQYF
j_call: TRBJ2-7; clone_size: .; d_call: .; v_call: TRBV20-1; cdr3_nt: TGCAGTGTCGCCAGGCTCAGGAGTGGCGACGAGCAGTACTTC; cdr3_aa: CSVARLRSGDEQYF
j_call: TRBJ2-7; clone_size: few; d_call: .; v_call: TRBV28; cdr3_nt: TGTGCCAGCAGTCCCATTATTATCGGGGGACCCAACTACGAGCAGTACTTC; cdr3_aa: CASSPIIIGGPNYEQYF
j_call: TRBJ2-5; clone_size: .; d_call: .; v_call: TRBV4-2; cdr3_nt: TGTGCCAGCAGCCAAGGGCTGAAGCGACTCCAAGAGACCCAGTACTTC; cdr3_aa: CASSQGLKRLQETQYF
j_call: TRBJ1-2; clone_size: few; d_call: .; v_call: TRBV10-2; cdr3_nt: TGCGCCAGCAAAGCCCGGGGGAACTATGGCTACACCTTC; cdr3_aa: CASKARGNYGYTF
j_call: TRBJ2-3; clone_size: .; d_call: TRBD2; v_call: TRBV7-9; cdr3_nt: TGTGCCAGCAGCGCGACAGGACGGGGGGGAACGCAGTATTTT; cdr3_aa: CASSATGRGGTQYF
j_call: TRBJ2-7; clone_size: .; d_call: .; v_call: TRBV20-1; cdr3_nt: TGCAGTGCTAGAGATCCCGCGGGAAGCTCCTACGAGCAGTACTTC; cdr3_aa: CSARDPAGSSYEQYF
j_call: TRBJ2-7; clone_size: few; d_call: .; v_call: TRBV7-2; cdr3_nt: TGTGCCAGCAGCAATAAGTACGAGCAGTACTTC; cdr3_aa: CASSNKYEQYF
j_call: TRBJ2-5; clone_size: .; d_call: .; v_call: TRBV12-3/TRBV12-4; cdr3_nt: TGTGCCAGCAGTGCGTACTTAAGGGTGGGGTCCTTC; cdr3_aa: CASSAYLRVGSF
j_call: TRBJ2-1; clone_size: .; d_call: .; v_call: TRBV7-9; cdr3_nt: TGTGCCAGCAGCCCCCCTTTCGAGGATGAGCAGTTCTTC; cdr3_aa: CASSPPFEDEQFF
j_call: TRBJ2-7; clone_size: .; d_call: TRBD2; v_call: TRBV11-2; cdr3_nt: TGTGCCAGCAGCTGGGAGCTAGCGGGGAACTACGAGCAGTACTTC; cdr3_aa: CASSWELAGNYEQYF
j_call: TRBJ1-5; clone_size: .; d_call: .; v_call: TRBV30; cdr3_nt: TGTGCCTGGAGTAAAGGTCAGCCCCAGCATTTT; cdr3_aa: CAWSKGQPQHF
j_call: TRBJ1-2; clone_size: .; d_call: TRBD1; v_call: TRBV5-1; cdr3_nt: TGCGCCAGCAATGACGGACAGGGGCCATATGGCTACACCTTC; cdr3_aa: CASNDGQGPYGYTF
j_call: TRBJ2-3; clone_size: many; d_call: .; v_call: TRBV4-1; cdr3_nt: TGCGCCAGCAGCCAAGATTTCGCGGGGGCGAGCACAGATACGCAGTATTTT; cdr3_aa: CASSQDFAGASTDTQYF
j_call: TRBJ2-1; clone_size: .; d_call: .; v_call: TRBV14; cdr3_nt: TGTGCCAGCAGCCAAGTGGGCTCAGGGTACTACAATGAGCAGTTCTTC; cdr3_aa: CASSQVGSGYYNEQFF
j_call: TRBJ2-1; clone_size: .; d_call: .; v_call: TRBV4-3; cdr3_nt: TGCGCCAGCAGCCAAGATGAGCGGTTCTCCTCCAATGAGCAGTTCTTC; cdr3_aa: CASSQDERFSSNEQFF
j_call: TRBJ2-7; clone_size: few; d_call: TRBD2; v_call: TRBV11-2; cdr3_nt: TGTGCCAGCAGCTTAGCATGGACTAGCGGGAGCCTTATGCAGTACTTC; cdr3_aa: CASSLAWTSGSLMQYF